The rows below give T cell receptor beta chains drawn from one sample of a study of blood T cell repertoires in COVID-19. Only in-frame clones appear in the TCRdb table, and some are missing; sequencing was by immunoSEQ multiplex PCR. The sample shows about 250,000 clones, approximately 85% of them seen only once. The sequenced material came from peripheral blood. The receptor source for this set is a man aged 50-59 years with active or convalescent COVID-19. Each CDR3 is given with its conserved first and last residue. Fields, in order: J gene, clone size, D gene, V gene, CDR3 DNA, CDR3 protein. The D gene is left open where the match is weak. Clone size appears in some rows only: once, few, many, or a class for an expanded clone.

J: TRBJ2-1; size: .; D: TRBD1; V: TRBV9; DNA: TGTGCCAGCAGCGTACGGGGCCAGGGGGCTGGAAATGAGCAGTTCTTC; CDR3: CASSVRGQGAGNEQFF
J: TRBJ2-7; size: .; D: TRBD1; V: TRBV10-2; DNA: TGCGCCAGCAGCACCGGGACAGGGGCCTACGAGCAGTACTTC; CDR3: CASSTGTGAYEQYF
J: TRBJ1-5; size: once; D: TRBD1; V: TRBV19; DNA: TGTGCCAGTAGTCCCCCGACAGGGGCTATGGGGCAGCCCCAGCATTTT; CDR3: CASSPPTGAMGQPQHF
J: TRBJ1-1; size: few; D: TRBD1; V: TRBV5-1; DNA: TGCGCCAGCAGCCCGGCCGGGACAGGGTACGCTTTCTTT; CDR3: CASSPAGTGYAFF
J: TRBJ1-1; size: few; D: .; V: TRBV6-6; DNA: TGTGCCAGCACCACCCCGGGAGGCACTGAAGCTTTCTTT; CDR3: CASTTPGGTEAFF
J: TRBJ1-4; size: once; D: TRBD1; V: TRBV6-5; DNA: TGTGCCAGCAGTTACCGGTGGACAGGGAATGAAAAACTGTTTTTT; CDR3: CASSYRWTGNEKLFF
J: TRBJ1-1; size: .; D: .; V: TRBV27; DNA: TGTGCCAGCAGGAAAGGTCAGCGGGTTGGCTCTGAAGCTTTCTTT; CDR3: CASRKGQRVGSEAFF
J: TRBJ1-6; size: .; D: .; V: TRBV5-8; DNA: TGTGCCAGCAGCTCATCCACGGGACAATATAATTCACCCCTCCACTTT; CDR3: CASSSSTGQYNSPLHF
J: TRBJ1-2; size: .; D: .; V: TRBV20-1; DNA: TGCAGTGCTAGTTATCAGGAGGGCTATGGCTACACCTTC; CDR3: CSASYQEGYGYTF
J: TRBJ2-1; size: .; D: .; V: TRBV7-2; DNA: TGTGCCAGCAGCGGCGGGCAGACTAATGAGCAGTTCTTC; CDR3: CASSGGQTNEQFF
J: TRBJ2-1; size: .; D: .; V: TRBV3-1/TRBV3-2; DNA: TGTGCCAGCAGCCCGGCGTTTGACGGGACACACAATGAGCAGTTCTTC; CDR3: CASSPAFDGTHNEQFF
J: TRBJ2-1; size: .; D: .; V: TRBV5-5; DNA: TGTGCCAGCAGCTTACCTAGAACAGGGTTAAGAAATGAGCAGTTCTTC; CDR3: CASSLPRTGLRNEQFF
J: TRBJ2-3; size: .; D: TRBD2; V: TRBV5-4; DNA: TGTGCCAGCAGCTTGAGCGGGACCCCAGCAGATACGCAGTATTTT; CDR3: CASSLSGTPADTQYF
J: TRBJ1-5; size: .; D: .; V: TRBV2; DNA: TGTGCCAGCAGCGAGAATGTGATCGGGCCCCAGCATTTT; CDR3: CASSENVIGPQHF
J: TRBJ1-1; size: .; D: .; V: TRBV21-1; DNA: TGTGCCAGCAGCATCCGGGGGTACACTGAAGCTTTCTTT; CDR3: CASSIRGYTEAFF
J: TRBJ2-4; size: .; D: TRBD2; V: TRBV6-1; DNA: TGTGCCAGCAGTGAAAGGTCAGGGACTAGCGGGAGGGCCGGGGGTGGAACCAAAAACATTCAGTACTTC; CDR3: CASSERSGTSGRAGGGTKNIQYF
J: TRBJ1-2; size: .; D: .; V: TRBV28; DNA: TGTGCCAGCAGGAGCGAGTATGGCTACACCTTC; CDR3: CASRSEYGYTF
J: TRBJ1-2; size: .; D: .; V: TRBV28; DNA: TGTGCCAGCAGTTTGCCGACTGGGTGGTATGGCTACACCTTC; CDR3: CASSLPTGWYGYTF
J: TRBJ1-1; size: .; D: .; V: TRBV4-2; DNA: TGTGCCAGCAGCCAAGGGTTGAGTTTTGAAGCTTTCTTT; CDR3: CASSQGLSFEAFF
J: TRBJ2-1; size: .; D: TRBD2; V: TRBV6-4; DNA: TGTGCCAGCAGTATAGGACTAGCGGGCATACCTGGGCATGAGCAGTTCTTC; CDR3: CASSIGLAGIPGHEQFF
J: TRBJ1-2; size: .; D: .; V: TRBV12-3/TRBV12-4; DNA: TGTGCCAGCTCTAAGACAGGCTATGGCTACACCTTC; CDR3: CASSKTGYGYTF
J: TRBJ1-1; size: .; D: .; V: TRBV15; DNA: TGTGCCACCAGCAGAGCAAATAGGAACACTGAAGCTTTCTTT; CDR3: CATSRANRNTEAFF
J: TRBJ2-5; size: .; D: .; V: TRBV5-4; DNA: TGTGCCAGCAGCTTGGCCGGGGGCGGGAGAGACGAGACCCAGTACTTC; CDR3: CASSLAGGGRDETQYF
J: TRBJ2-1; size: .; D: .; V: TRBV7-6; DNA: TGTGCCAGCAGCTTAGACCGGTGGCGGGGACTTGGTGAGCAGTTCTTC; CDR3: CASSLDRWRGLGEQFF
J: TRBJ1-4; size: .; D: TRBD1; V: TRBV7-2; DNA: TGTGCCAGCAGCTCGGGACAGGGAAAAAAACTGTTTTTT; CDR3: CASSSGQGKKLFF
J: TRBJ2-3; size: .; D: .; V: TRBV4-1; DNA: TGCGCCAGCAGCCAACGTGGAGTAGCGGAGACCGTTGATACGCAGTATTTT; CDR3: CASSQRGVAETVDTQYF
J: TRBJ1-1; size: .; D: .; V: TRBV18; DNA: TGTGCCAGCTCACTCCAACAGGGCGGCGGCACTGAAGCTTTCTTT; CDR3: CASSLQQGGGTEAFF
J: TRBJ2-3; size: .; D: TRBD2; V: TRBV10-3; DNA: TGTGCCATCAGTTCCGGGACTAGCGGGTCCGAGGGCACAGATACGCAGTATTTT; CDR3: CAISSGTSGSEGTDTQYF
J: TRBJ1-2; size: .; D: .; V: TRBV7-9; DNA: TGTGCCAGCAGCATCTCAGGCTATGGCTACACCTTC; CDR3: CASSISGYGYTF
J: TRBJ1-2; size: .; D: .; V: TRBV14; DNA: TGTGCCAGCAGCCAACAGGGCTCGTTGATAGGCTACACCTTC; CDR3: CASSQQGSLIGYTF
J: TRBJ2-7; size: few; D: .; V: TRBV5-4; DNA: TGTGCCAGCAGCTTGGAATTAGGGAGCTACGAGCAGTACTTC; CDR3: CASSLELGSYEQYF